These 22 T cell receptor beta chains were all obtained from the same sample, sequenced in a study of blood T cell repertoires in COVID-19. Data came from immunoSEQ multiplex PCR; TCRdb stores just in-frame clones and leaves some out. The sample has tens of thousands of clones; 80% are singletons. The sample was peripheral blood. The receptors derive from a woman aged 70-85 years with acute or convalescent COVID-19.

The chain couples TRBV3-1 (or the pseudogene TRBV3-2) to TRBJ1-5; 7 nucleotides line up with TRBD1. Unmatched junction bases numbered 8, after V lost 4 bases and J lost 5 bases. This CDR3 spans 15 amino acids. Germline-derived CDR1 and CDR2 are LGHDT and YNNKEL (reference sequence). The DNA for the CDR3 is TGTGCCAGCAGCCCCCGTCGGGACAGCGATCAGCCCCAGCATTTT. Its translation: CASSPRRDSDQPQHF.

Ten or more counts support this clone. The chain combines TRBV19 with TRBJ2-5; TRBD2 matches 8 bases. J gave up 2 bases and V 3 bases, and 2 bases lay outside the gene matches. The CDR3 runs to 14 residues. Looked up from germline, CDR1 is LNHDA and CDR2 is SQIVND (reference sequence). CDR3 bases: TGTGCCAGTAGTATGACTAGCGCTCAAGAGACCCAGTACTTC. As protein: CASSMTSAQETQYF.

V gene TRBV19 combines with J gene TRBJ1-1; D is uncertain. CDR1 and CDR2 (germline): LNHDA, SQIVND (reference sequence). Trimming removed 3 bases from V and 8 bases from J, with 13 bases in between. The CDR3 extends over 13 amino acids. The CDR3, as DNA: TGTGCCAGTAGTATGTCTTTGCGAGGAGAAGCTTTCTTT. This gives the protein CASSMSLRGEAFF.

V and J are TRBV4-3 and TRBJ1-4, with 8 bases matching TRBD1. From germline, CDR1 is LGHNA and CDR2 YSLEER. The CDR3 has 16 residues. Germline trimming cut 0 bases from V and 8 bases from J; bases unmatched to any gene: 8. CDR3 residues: CASSQDRTGGGEKLFF. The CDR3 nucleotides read TGCGCCAGCAGCCAAGATCGAACAGGGGGAGGGGAAAAACTGTTTTTT.

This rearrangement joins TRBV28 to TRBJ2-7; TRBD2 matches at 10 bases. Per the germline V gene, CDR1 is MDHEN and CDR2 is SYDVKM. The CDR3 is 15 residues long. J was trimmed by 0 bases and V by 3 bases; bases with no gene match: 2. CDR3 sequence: CASSLSGGASYEQYF. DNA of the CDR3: TGTGCCAGCAGTTTGAGCGGGGGGGCCTCCTACGAGCAGTACTTC.

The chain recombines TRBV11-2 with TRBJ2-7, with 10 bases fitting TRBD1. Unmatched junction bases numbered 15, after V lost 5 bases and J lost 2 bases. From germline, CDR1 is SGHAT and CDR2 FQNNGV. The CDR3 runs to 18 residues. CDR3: CASSLSPRPGTGAYEQYF. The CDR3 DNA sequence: TGTGCCAGCAGCCTCTCCCCCCGGCCCGGGACAGGGGCCTACGAGCAGTACTTC.

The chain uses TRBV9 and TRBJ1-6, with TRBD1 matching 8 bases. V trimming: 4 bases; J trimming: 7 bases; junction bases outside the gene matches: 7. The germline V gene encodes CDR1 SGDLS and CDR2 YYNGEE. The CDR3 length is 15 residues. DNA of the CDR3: TGTGCCAGCAGCCCAACAGGGGGGGGGAATTCACCCCTCCACTTT. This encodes CASSPTGGGNSPLHF. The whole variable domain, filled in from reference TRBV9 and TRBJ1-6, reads DSGVTQTPKHLITATGQRVTLRCSPRSGDLSVYWYQQSLDQGLQFLIQYYNGEERAKGNILERFSAQQFPDLHSELNLSSLELGDSALYFCASSPTGGGNSPLHFGNGTRLTVT.

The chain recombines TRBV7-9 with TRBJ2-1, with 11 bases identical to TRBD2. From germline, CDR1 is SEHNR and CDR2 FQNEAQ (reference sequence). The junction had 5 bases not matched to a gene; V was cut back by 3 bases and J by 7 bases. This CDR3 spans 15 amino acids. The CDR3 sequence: CASSFSGGANNEQFF. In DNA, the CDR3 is TGTGCCAGCAGCTTTAGCGGGGGGGCGAATAATGAGCAGTTCTTC.

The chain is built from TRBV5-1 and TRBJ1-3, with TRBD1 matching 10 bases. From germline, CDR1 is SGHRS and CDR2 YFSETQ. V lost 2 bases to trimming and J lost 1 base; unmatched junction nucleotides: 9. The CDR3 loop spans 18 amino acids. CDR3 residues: CASSLTQTGGQSGNTIYF. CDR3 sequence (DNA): TGCGCCAGCAGCTTAACCCAGACAGGGGGCCAGTCTGGAAACACCATATATTTT.

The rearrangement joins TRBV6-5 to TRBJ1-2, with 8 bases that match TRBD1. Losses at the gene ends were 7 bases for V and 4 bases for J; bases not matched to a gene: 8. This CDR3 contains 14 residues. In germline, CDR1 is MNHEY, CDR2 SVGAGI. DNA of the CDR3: TGTGCCAGCACCACAGGGGGACGCGCCTATGGCTACACCTTC. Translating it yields CASTTGGRAYGYTF.

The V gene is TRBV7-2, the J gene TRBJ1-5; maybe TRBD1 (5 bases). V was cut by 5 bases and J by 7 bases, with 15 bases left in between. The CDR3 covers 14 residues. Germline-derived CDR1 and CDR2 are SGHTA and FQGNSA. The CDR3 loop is CASSPGGGGQPQHF. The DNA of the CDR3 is TGTGCCAGCAGCCCGGGCGGGGGGGGACAGCCCCAGCATTTT.

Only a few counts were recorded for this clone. DNA of the CDR3: TGCGCCAGCAGCCATTCCGGGACAAAGGCATCCTATGGCTACACCTTC. This sequence encodes CASSHSGTKASYGYTF. The chain carries TRBV4-3 and TRBJ1-2; D is perhaps TRBD1 (6 bases). Germline values: CDR1 LGHNA, CDR2 YSLEER. Trimming left V 3 bases short and J 4 bases short, with 18 bases between. CDR3 length equals 16 residues.

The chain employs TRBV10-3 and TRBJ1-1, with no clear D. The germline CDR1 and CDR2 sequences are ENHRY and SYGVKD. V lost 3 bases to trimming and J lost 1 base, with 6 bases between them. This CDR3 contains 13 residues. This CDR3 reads CAISEAGNTEAFF. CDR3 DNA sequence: TGTGCCATCAGTGAAGCAGGGAACACTGAAGCTTTCTTT.

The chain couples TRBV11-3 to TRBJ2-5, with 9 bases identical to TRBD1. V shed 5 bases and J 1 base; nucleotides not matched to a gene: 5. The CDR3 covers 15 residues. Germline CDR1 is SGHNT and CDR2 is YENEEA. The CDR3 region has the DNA TGTGCCAGCAGCCTGGGACAGGGCATCCAAGAGACCCAGTACTTC. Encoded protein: CASSLGQGIQETQYF.

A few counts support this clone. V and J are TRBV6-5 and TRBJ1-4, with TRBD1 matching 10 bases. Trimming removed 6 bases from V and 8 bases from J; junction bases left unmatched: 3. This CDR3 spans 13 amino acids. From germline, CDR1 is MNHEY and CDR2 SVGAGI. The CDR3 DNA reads TGTGCCAGCAGCAGGGACAGGGGAGAAAAACTGTTTTTT. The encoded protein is CASSRDRGEKLFF.

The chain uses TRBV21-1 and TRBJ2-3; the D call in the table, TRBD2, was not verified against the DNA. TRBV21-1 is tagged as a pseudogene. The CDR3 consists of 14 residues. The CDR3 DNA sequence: TGTGCCAGCAGCACTAGGACTAGCACAGATACGCAGTATTTT. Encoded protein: CASSTRTSTDTQYF.

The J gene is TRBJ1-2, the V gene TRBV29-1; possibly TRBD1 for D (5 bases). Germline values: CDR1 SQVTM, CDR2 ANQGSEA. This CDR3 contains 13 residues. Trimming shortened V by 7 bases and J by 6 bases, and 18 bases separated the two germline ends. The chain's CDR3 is CSALGIMTDGYTF. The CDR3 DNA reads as TGCAGCGCTTTAGGTATCATGACAGATGGCTACACCTTC.

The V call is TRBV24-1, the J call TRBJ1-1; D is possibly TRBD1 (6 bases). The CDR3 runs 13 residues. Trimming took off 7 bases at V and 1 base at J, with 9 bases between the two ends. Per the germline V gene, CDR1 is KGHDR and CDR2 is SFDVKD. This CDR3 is CATRTGSNTEAFF. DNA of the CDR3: TGTGCCACCAGGACAGGATCGAACACTGAAGCTTTCTTT.

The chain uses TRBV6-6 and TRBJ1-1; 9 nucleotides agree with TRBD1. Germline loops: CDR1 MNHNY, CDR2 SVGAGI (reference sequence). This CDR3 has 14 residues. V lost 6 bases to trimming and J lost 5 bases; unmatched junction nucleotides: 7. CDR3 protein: CASSQDRGSTEAFF. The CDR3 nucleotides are TGTGCCAGCAGCCAGGACAGGGGAAGTACTGAAGCTTTCTTT.

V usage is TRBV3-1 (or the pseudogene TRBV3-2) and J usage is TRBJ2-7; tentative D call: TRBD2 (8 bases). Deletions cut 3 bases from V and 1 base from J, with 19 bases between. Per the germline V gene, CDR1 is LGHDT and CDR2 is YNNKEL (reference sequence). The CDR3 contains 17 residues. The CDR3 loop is CASSHGGGTVTSYEQYF. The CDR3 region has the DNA TGTGCCAGCAGCCATGGCGGGGGGACAGTGACTTCCTACGAGCAGTACTTC.

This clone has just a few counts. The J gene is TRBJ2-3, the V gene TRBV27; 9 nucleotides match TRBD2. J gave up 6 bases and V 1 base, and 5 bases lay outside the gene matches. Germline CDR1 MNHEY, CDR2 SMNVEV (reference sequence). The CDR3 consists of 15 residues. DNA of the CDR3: TGTGCCAGCAGTTTATGGGCGGGGGGGGAGGATACGCAGTATTTT. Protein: CASSLWAGGEDTQYF.

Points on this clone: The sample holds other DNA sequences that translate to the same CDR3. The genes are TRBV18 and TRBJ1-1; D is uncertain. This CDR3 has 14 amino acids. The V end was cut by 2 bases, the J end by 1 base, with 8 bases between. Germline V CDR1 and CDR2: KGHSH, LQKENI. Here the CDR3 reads CASSPGGSNTEAFF. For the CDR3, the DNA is TGTGCCAGCTCACCAGGCGGTTCGAACACTGAAGCTTTCTTT.